One sample yielded the 25 T cell receptor beta chains listed below, sequenced in a study of T cell responses to AZD1222 COVID-19 vaccine. Repertoires were generated with immunoSEQ multiplex PCR, while TCRdb's copy carries only in-frame clones and drops some. Of about 150,000 clones in the sample, roughly 94% are singletons; the top ten hold roughly 1.2%. Sequenced material: peripheral blood, taken on day 0 of AZD1222 vaccination. These receptors originate from an adult in good health.

The gene calls are TRBV10-3 and TRBJ1-1; no clear D gene. Germline V CDR1 and CDR2: ENHRY, SYGVKD. CDR3 length: 15 residues. Deletions cut 4 bases from V and 6 bases from J, with 18 bases between. In nucleotides, the CDR3 is TGTGCCATCAGTGCGGGAGGAGCGATTATGGCTGAAGCTTTCTTT. This encodes CAISAGGAIMAEAFF.

The V gene is TRBV5-6, the J gene TRBJ1-5; TRBD1 aligns across 8 bases. Germline V lookup: CDR1 SGHDT, CDR2 YYEEEE. The CDR3 has 15 residues. V gave up 4 bases and J gave up 0 bases; unmatched junction bases: 3. CDR3 coding DNA: TGTGCCAGCAGCCCACAGGGGGATAGCAATCAGCCCCAGCATTTT. Protein: CASSPQGDSNQPQHF.

This clone was counted once. The chain links TRBV4-1 to TRBJ1-4; D gene uncertain. The V and J ends lost 2 bases and 0 bases respectively, with 7 bases between them. The CDR3 runs 15 residues. Per germline, CDR1 MGHRA and CDR2 YSYEKL. The CDR3 DNA reads as TGCGCCAGCAGCCAACATTACGCAACTAATGAAAAACTGTTTTTT. Translating it yields CASSQHYATNEKLFF.

This clone was observed a single time. The chain employs TRBV3-1 (or the pseudogene TRBV3-2) and TRBJ1-4; D not certain. The CDR3 extends over 15 amino acids. V gave up 1 base and J gave up 12 bases, with 18 bases separating them. CDR1 and CDR2 (germline): LGHDT, YNNKEL (reference sequence). The CDR3 is CASSQGIFGTSQLFF. The CDR3 coding sequence is TGTGCCAGCAGCCAAGGGATTTTTGGAACCTCGCAACTGTTTTTT.

The rearrangement links TRBV4-1 to TRBJ2-5, with TRBD2 as a possible D gene (5 bases). V lost 2 bases, J lost 4 bases, and 8 bases lay in between. The CDR3 extends over 13 amino acids. Looked up from germline, CDR1 is MGHRA and CDR2 is YSYEKL. The CDR3 loop is CASSQWERETQYF. In DNA form, the CDR3 reads TGCGCCAGCAGCCAATGGGAGCGAGAGACCCAGTACTTC.

The V and J genes are TRBV5-1 and TRBJ1-4; unclear D gene. The CDR3 sequence is 14 residues long. CDR1 SGHRS and CDR2 YFSETQ come from the germline V gene. Trimming removed 0 bases at V and 3 bases at J, with 6 bases between. Here the CDR3 reads CASSLGVANEKLFF. In nucleotides, the CDR3 is TGCGCCAGCAGCTTGGGAGTGGCTAATGAAAAACTGTTTTTT.

V usage is TRBV7-2 and J usage is TRBJ1-1; D call uncertain. CDR1 and CDR2 from the germline V gene are SGHTA and FQGNSA. V dropped 5 bases and J dropped 7 bases, with 14 bases sitting between them. The CDR3 sequence is 13 residues long. CDR3 coding DNA: TGTGCCAGCAGCCCCACGGGTGCCGTTGAAGCTTTCTTT. Its translation is CASSPTGAVEAFF.

The chain has TRBV28 and TRBJ1-2; TRBD1 aligns across 7 bases. The V gene's germline CDR1 is MDHEN and CDR2 SYDVKM. The V and J ends lost 6 bases and 4 bases, in that order; junction bases with no gene match: 5. The CDR3 length is 13 residues. The CDR3 nucleotides read TGTGCCAGCAGCAAACAGGGGCCCTATGGCTACACCTTC. Its translation: CASSKQGPYGYTF.

J is TRBJ1-3 and V is TRBV7-6; D gene unclear. The V end was cut by 5 bases, the J end by 0 bases, with 11 bases between. CDR3 length equals 15 residues. Germline assignment: CDR1 SGHVS and CDR2 FNYEAQ. The CDR3 protein is CASSPGINSGNTIYF. The CDR3 nucleotides read TGTGCCAGCAGCCCAGGAATCAACTCTGGAAACACCATATATTTT.

The gene calls are TRBV2 and TRBJ1-4; the D gene is possibly TRBD1 (6 bases). This CDR3 has 12 amino acids. Germline lookup yields CDR1 SNHLY and CDR2 FYNNEI. Trimming pared 6 bases from V and 8 bases from J, leaving 10 bases between. In DNA, the CDR3 is TGTGCCAGCAGGGATACAGGGGAAAAACTGTTTTTT. This sequence encodes CASRDTGEKLFF.

The V gene is TRBV7-9, the J gene TRBJ1-6, with D tentatively TRBD1 (6 bases). The CDR3 covers 15 residues. Germline V lookup: CDR1 SEHNR, CDR2 FQNEAQ (reference sequence). V was pared by 2 bases and J by 5 bases, with 10 bases between. The CDR3 is CASSLWTADNSPLHF. The CDR3 DNA follows: TGTGCCAGCAGCTTATGGACAGCCGATAATTCACCCCTCCACTTT.

The V call is TRBV6-5, the J call TRBJ1-2; possibly TRBD1 for D (6 bases). The CDR3 is made up of 14 amino acids. Looked up from germline, CDR1 is MNHEY and CDR2 is SVGAGI. Between the trimmed V and J ends, which lost 1 base and 5 bases, there was a span of 11 bases. The CDR3 DNA follows: TGTGCCAGCAGTTACTTCAGGGGCGGGTATGGCTACACCTTC. Translating gives CASSYFRGGYGYTF.

This clone came up once. V is TRBV7-2 and J is TRBJ2-3; 12 nucleotides align to TRBD2. The CDR3 extends over 18 amino acids. The V segment lost 5 bases and the J segment 6 bases; nucleotides outside the gene matches: 15. The germline V gene has CDR1 SGHTA and CDR2 FQGNSA. The CDR3 reads CASSPRWRLAGGRDTQYF. CDR3 bases: TGTGCCAGCAGCCCCCGTTGGCGCCTAGCGGGGGGGCGGGATACGCAGTATTTT.

The V gene is TRBV18, the J gene TRBJ1-1, with 8 bases lining up with TRBD1. The V segment lost 2 bases and the J segment 3 bases; nucleotides outside the gene matches: 11. This CDR3 contains 17 residues. The germline CDR1 and CDR2 sequences are KGHSH and LQKENI. The CDR3 bases are TGTGCCAGCTCACCAAGGTTGGGGACAGGCCTTCACACTGAAGCTTTCTTT. It encodes CASSPRLGTGLHTEAFF.

J is TRBJ2-3 and V is TRBV6-4, with 9 bases that match TRBD2. Germline V gene data show CDR1 as MRHNA and CDR2 as SNTAGT. Trimming removed 10 bases from V and 2 bases from J; junction bases left unmatched: 7. This CDR3 contains 14 residues. DNA of the CDR3: TGTGCCACCGGAGCGGGGGGCCCCACAGATACGCAGTATTTT. Translating it yields CATGAGGPTDTQYF.

The CDR3 here is CSVVWASSYNEQFF. The DNA for the CDR3 is TGCAGCGTTGTCTGGGCTAGCTCCTACAATGAGCAGTTCTTC. This rearrangement joins TRBV29-1 to TRBJ2-1; unclear D gene. The germline V gene has CDR1 SQVTM and CDR2 ANQGSEA. The CDR3 spans 14 residues. With 4 bases removed from V and 0 bases from J, the gap between germline ends came to 10 bases.

V gene TRBV19 combines with J gene TRBJ1-5; 7 bases map to TRBD1. This CDR3 region has 14 residues. Trimming at V came to 6 bases and at J to 4 bases, leaving 6 bases not matched to a gene. Germline CDR1 reads LNHDA; CDR2 reads SQIVND (reference sequence). The CDR3 DNA follows: TGTGCCAGTAGCGCCGGGACAGAAAATCAGCCCCAGCATTTT. Its translation: CASSAGTENQPQHF.

This clone was found once. The DNA of the CDR3 is TGTGCCAGCAGTGGACTTGGACAGGGGCACTATGGCTACACCTTC. Its protein product is CASSGLGQGHYGYTF. The chain employs TRBV28 and TRBJ1-2; 9 positions agree with TRBD1. The V segment lost 5 bases and the J segment 3 bases; nucleotides outside the gene matches: 7. The CDR3 consists of 15 residues. CDR1 and CDR2 from the germline V gene are MDHEN and SYDVKM.

This clone was seen only a few times. The V call is TRBV2, the J call TRBJ1-2; a weak D match, TRBD1 (5 bases). V lost 6 bases, J lost 6 bases, and 11 bases lay in between. The length of the CDR3 is 12 residues. The germline gives CDR1 SNHLY, CDR2 FYNNEI. The CDR3 loop is CASSLQGNGYTF. The DNA for the CDR3 is TGTGCCAGCAGCCTCCAGGGAAATGGCTACACCTTC.

The V gene is TRBV9, the J gene TRBJ2-2, with a weak D call TRBD1 (5 bases). Trimming took off 0 bases at V and 4 bases at J, with 7 bases between the two ends. The CDR3 consists of 14 residues. Germline CDR1 reads SGDLS; CDR2 reads YYNGEE. CDR3 region: CASSVGGATGELFF. CDR3 coding DNA: TGTGCCAGCAGCGTAGGTGGGGCCACCGGGGAGCTGTTTTTT.

This clone has just one count. The chain is built from TRBV5-4 and TRBJ2-1; 8 nucleotides line up with TRBD1. This CDR3 has 15 amino acids. Trimming removed 1 base from V and 7 bases from J; junction bases left unmatched: 7. Per the germline V gene, CDR1 is SGHNT and CDR2 is YYREEE (reference sequence). The CDR3 here is CASSLSPGGQNEQFF. CDR3 in DNA: TGTGCCAGCAGCTTGAGTCCAGGGGGCCAGAATGAGCAGTTCTTC.

This chain links TRBV10-3 with TRBJ1-2, with a possible D match to TRBD1 (5 bases). Deletions cut 4 bases from V and 8 bases from J, with 14 bases between. The germline V gene has CDR1 ENHRY and CDR2 SYGVKD. The CDR3 extends over 13 amino acids. This CDR3 reads CAISARQGSGYTF. As DNA, the CDR3 is TGTGCCATCAGTGCACGGCAGGGTTCCGGCTACACCTTC.

V gene TRBV18 combines with J gene TRBJ1-2; D gene uncertain. The ends were cut back, 3 bases at V and 3 bases at J, with 8 bases in the middle. Per germline, CDR1 KGHSH and CDR2 LQKENI. The CDR3 runs to 13 residues. CDR3 protein: CASSPTIDYGYTF. The CDR3 nucleotides are TGTGCCAGCTCACCGACAATAGACTATGGCTACACCTTC.

The CDR3 reads CASSLASSTDTDTQYF. The CDR3 region has the DNA TGCGCCAGCAGCTTGGCATCGTCAACAGACACAGATACGCAGTATTTT. This chain joins TRBV5-1 and TRBJ2-3; no clear D gene. This CDR3 has 16 amino acids. Germline values: CDR1 SGHRS, CDR2 YFSETQ. Trimming shortened V by 0 bases and J by 2 bases, and 13 bases separated the two germline ends.

The chain carries TRBV6-5 and TRBJ2-5, with D hard to call. Germline assignment: CDR1 MNHEY and CDR2 SVGAGI. The CDR3 sequence is 13 residues long. V lost 7 bases to trimming and J lost 0 bases, with 9 bases between them. CDR3 sequence reads: CASKSSYQETQYF. CDR3 bases: TGTGCCAGCAAATCTTCCTACCAAGAGACCCAGTACTTC.